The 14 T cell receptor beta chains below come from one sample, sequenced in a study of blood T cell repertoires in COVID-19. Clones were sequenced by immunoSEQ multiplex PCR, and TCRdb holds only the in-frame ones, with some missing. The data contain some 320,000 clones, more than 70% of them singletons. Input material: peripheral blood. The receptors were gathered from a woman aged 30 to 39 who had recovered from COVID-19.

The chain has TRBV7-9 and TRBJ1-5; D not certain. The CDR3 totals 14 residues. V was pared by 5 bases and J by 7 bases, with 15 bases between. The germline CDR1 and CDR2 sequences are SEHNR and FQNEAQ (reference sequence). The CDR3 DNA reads TGTGCCAGCAGCCAAGTGGGCAGACCGCAGCCCCAGCATTTT. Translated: CASSQVGRPQPQHF.

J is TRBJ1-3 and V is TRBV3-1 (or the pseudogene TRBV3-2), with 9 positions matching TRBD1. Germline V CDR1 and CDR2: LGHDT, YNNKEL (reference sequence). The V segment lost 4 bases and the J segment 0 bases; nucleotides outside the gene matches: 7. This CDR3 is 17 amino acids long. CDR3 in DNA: TGTGCCAGCAGCCCGGGACAGGGCCCTTTCTCTGGAAACACCATATATTTT. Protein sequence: CASSPGQGPFSGNTIYF.

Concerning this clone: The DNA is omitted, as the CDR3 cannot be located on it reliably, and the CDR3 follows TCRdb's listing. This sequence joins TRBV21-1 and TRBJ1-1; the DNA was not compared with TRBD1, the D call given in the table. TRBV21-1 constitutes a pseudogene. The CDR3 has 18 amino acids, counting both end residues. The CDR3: CASSKVGRGSRVNTEAFF.

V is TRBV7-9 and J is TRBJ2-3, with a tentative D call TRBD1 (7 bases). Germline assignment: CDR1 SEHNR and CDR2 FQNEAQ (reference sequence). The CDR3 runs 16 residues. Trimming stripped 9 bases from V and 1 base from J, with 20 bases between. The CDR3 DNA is TGTGCCAGTCACTTTGGGGCGGGGACAGGCACAGATACGCAGTATTTT. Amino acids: CASHFGAGTGTDTQYF.

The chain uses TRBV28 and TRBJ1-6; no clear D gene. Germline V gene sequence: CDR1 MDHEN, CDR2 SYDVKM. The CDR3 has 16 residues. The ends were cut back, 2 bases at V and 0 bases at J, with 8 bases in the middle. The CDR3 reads CASSLVGSSYNSPLHF. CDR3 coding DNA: TGTGCCAGCAGTTTAGTCGGGAGCTCCTATAATTCACCCCTCCACTTT.

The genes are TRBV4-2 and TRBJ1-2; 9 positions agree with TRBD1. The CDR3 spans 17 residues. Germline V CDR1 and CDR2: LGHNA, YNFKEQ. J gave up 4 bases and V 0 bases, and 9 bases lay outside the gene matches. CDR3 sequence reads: CASSQDRGTGRTYGYTF. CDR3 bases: TGTGCCAGCAGCCAAGATCGTGGGACAGGGAGGACCTATGGCTACACCTTC.

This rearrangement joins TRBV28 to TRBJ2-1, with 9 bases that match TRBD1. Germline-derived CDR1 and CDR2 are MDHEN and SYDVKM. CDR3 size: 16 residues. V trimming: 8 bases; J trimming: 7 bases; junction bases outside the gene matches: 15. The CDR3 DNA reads TGTGCCAGCCGTGCGATTCCAGGGACAGGGCGGAATGAGCAGTTCTTC. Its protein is CASRAIPGTGRNEQFF.

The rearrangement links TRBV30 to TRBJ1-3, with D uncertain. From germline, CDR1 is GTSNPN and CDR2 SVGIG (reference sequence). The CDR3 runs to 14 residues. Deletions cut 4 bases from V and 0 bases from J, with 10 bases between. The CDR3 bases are TGTGCCTGGACACGCTTGCGCTCTGGAAACACCATATATTTT. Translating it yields CAWTRLRSGNTIYF.

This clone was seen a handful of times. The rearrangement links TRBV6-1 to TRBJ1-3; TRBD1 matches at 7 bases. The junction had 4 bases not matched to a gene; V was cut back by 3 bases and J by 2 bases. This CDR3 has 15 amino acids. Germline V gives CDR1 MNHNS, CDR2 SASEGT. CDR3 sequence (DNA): TGTGCCAGCAGTGAGGACAGGTATCCTGGAAACACCATATATTTT. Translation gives CASSEDRYPGNTIYF.

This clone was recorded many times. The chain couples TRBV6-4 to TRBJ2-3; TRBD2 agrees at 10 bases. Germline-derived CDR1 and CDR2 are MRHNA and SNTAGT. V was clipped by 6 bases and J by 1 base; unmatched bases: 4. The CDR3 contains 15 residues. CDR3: CASSRTSGGTDTQYF. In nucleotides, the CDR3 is TGTGCCAGCAGCCGGACTAGCGGAGGCACAGATACGCAGTATTTT.

The CDR3 DNA reads as TGTGCCAGCAGCCAAGGGGCAGGTTTACAATACGAGCAGTACTTC. Translated, it gives CASSQGAGLQYEQYF. J is TRBJ2-7 and V is TRBV4-2; D gene ambiguous. There are 15 residues in the CDR3. Germline CDR1 reads LGHNA; CDR2 reads YNFKEQ. Trimming removed 1 base at V and 4 bases at J, with 14 bases between.

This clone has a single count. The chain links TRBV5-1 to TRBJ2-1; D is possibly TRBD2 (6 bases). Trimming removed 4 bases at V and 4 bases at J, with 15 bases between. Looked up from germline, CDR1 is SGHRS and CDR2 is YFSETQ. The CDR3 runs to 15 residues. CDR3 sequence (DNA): TGCGCCAGCAGCACGGACTTTGGGGGGTACAATGAGCAGTTCTTC. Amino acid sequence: CASSTDFGGYNEQFF.

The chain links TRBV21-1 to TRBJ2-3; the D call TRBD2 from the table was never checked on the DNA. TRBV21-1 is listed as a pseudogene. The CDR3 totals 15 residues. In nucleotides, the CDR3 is TGTGCCAGCAGCAAGGATACCGGGAGTCGAGATACGCAGTATTTT. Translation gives CASSKDTGSRDTQYF.

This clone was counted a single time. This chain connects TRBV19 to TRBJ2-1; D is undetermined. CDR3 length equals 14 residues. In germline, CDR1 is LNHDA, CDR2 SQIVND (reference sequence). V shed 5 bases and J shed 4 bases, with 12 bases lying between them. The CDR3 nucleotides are TGTGCCAGTAGTTCAAGAACTTCGTACAATGAGCAGTTCTTC. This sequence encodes CASSSRTSYNEQFF.